This T cell receptor beta chain was sequenced for a study of T cell clusters in autoimmune cytopenias. Whole-study context: A median of approximately 47,000 TRB reads per sample yielded a median approximately 2,500 distinct clonotypes. Study-level results: Healthy donors had roughly 3.2-fold more exclusive TRB clusters than active autoimmune hepatitis patients.

This clonotype ranks as medium-sized in terms of frequency. What it binds is not known. Germline V gene lookup returns CDR1 LNHDA and CDR2 SQIVND (reference sequence). This CDR3 has 14 residues. About 37,500 genome equivalents of blood DNA were amplified for TRB. Multiplex touch-down PCR amplified TRB using TRB-A and TRB-B pools in one tube. TCRdb reworked the multiplex PCR reads into one entry per CDR3 protein, no DNA. The sample table sets out over 5,000 distinct CDR3 sequences. These same data were also listed under a study on T cell repertoires in aging, cancer and after chemotherapy. Turning to that study: Rebound thymic output was suggested by rising median generation probability during chemotherapy in each cancer cohort.

V and J are TRBV19 and TRBJ2-2; TCRdb returns TRBD1, unconfirmable since there is no DNA. The sample taken for sequencing was peripheral blood. This TCR was recovered from a human donor in good health. CDR3 sequence: CASSLQQGVGELFF.